Listed here is a single T cell receptor (beta chain). Its antigen is still unknown. The sample comes from a study of cytomegalovirus exposure and HLA in healthy donors. The wider study: Tens of millions of unique TCRs from HLA-typed donors were held in an early release of data. The Caucasian-associated ancestry cluster held roughly 81% of around 380 genotyped donors. Notes on the study in general: A later analysis reportedly found that, within productive TCRs, an Asian-associated ancestry cluster had fewer N-insertions than the mean observed across the approximately 700 donors.

The study ran its PCR with 60 Vbeta and 13 Jbeta primers. Produced via immunoSEQ multiplex PCR; TCRdb's table is partial and in-frame only. The table lists over 150,000 clones, around 75% of them singletons, with around 3.2% in the top ten. Material: PBMCs. This receptor was taken from a woman under 40 in good health and CMV-seropositive.

The CDR3 sequence is CASGLVGRGYSPLHF. The CDR3, as DNA: TGTGCCAGCGGCTTAGTGGGCAGGGGTTATTCACCCCTCCACTTT. The chain employs TRBV27 and TRBJ1-6; D perhaps matches TRBD1 (6 bases). The CDR3 covers 15 residues. V was clipped by 8 bases and J by 8 bases, with 19 bases between them. Germline V lookup: CDR1 MNHEY, CDR2 SMNVEV (reference sequence).